A selection of T cell receptor beta chains follows, all from one sample in a study of high-grade serous ovarian cancer treatment subgroups. Sequencing was performed with immunoSEQ multiplex PCR; in TCRdb, only in-frame clones are kept and a portion is missing. The sample records about 7,400 clones, about 62% being singletons. Sequences were obtained from tumor tissue. The receptors come from a human donor with high-grade serous ovarian cancer. Both conserved end residues are part of each CDR3. Fields, in order: clone size, J gene, D gene, V gene, CDR3 DNA, CDR3 protein. D genes are given only for firm matches. A clone size is listed for some rows: how often the clone was seen (once, few, many), or a class if it is expanded.

>once|TRBJ2-5|NA|TRBV4-1
TGCGCCAGCAGCCAAGATACGTGGGGGGGCGCAGAGACCCAGTACTTC
CASSQDTWGGAETQYF
>few|TRBJ1-1|NA|TRBV28
TGTGCCAGCAGTTTTAGGGGGAAAGCTTTCTTT
CASSFRGKAFF
>once|TRBJ1-2|TRBD1|TRBV10-3
TGTGCCATTAGACAGGGGATCGGAAACTATGGCTACACCTTC
CAIRQGIGNYGYTF
>NA|TRBJ2-1|NA|TRBV10-3
TGTGCCATCAGTGAATCGAAAGGGGGTGAGCAGTTCTTC
CAISESKGGEQFF
>NA|TRBJ2-5|NA|TRBV19
TGTGCCAGTAGTATGTACGGTCAAGAGACCCAGTACTTC
CASSMYGQETQYF
>NA|TRBJ2-1|NA|TRBV7-9
TGTGCCAGCAGCTGGGGGCTGTCCTACAATGAGCAGTTCTTC
CASSWGLSYNEQFF
>few|TRBJ2-5|NA|TRBV10-1
TGCGCCAGCAGTGGTAAGTGCCCGTACCAAGAGACCCAGTACTTC
CASSGKCPYQETQYF
>NA|TRBJ2-5|TRBD1|TRBV28
TGTGCCAGCAGCCGGGGACAGGGGCGGGAGACCCAGTACTTC
CASSRGQGRETQYF
>NA|TRBJ2-1|TRBD2|TRBV11-2
TGTGCCAGCAGCCTTAGCCGGTGGCTAGCGGGAGTAAATGAGCAGTTCTTC
CASSLSRWLAGVNEQFF
>NA|TRBJ2-1|TRBD1|TRBV4-3
TGCGCCAGCAGCCTTTTCAGGACAGGCTACAATGAGCAGTTCTTC
CASSLFRTGYNEQFF
>few|TRBJ2-1|NA|TRBV19
TGTGCCAGTAGTTATCATGCGAATGAGCAGTTCTTC
CASSYHANEQFF
>NA|TRBJ2-5|NA|TRBV5-1
TGCGCCAGCAGCTTGCAGGGGCCGGGGCAAGAGACCCAGTACTTC
CASSLQGPGQETQYF
>NA|TRBJ2-2|TRBD1|TRBV27
TGTGCCAGCAGTTTACCCCCTCGGACAGGGGAAGGCACCGGGGAGCTGTTTTTT
CASSLPPRTGEGTGELFF
>NA|TRBJ1-1|NA|TRBV6-1
TGTGCCAGCACTCAGGGACTGAGCACTGAAGCTTTCTTT
CASTQGLSTEAFF
>once|TRBJ2-5|TRBD2|TRBV4-1
TGCGCCAGTGCCGGGACTAGCGGTGACCAGTACTTC
CASAGTSGDQYF
>large|TRBJ1-2|TRBD1|TRBV16
TGTGCCAGCAGCCGAGCAGGACAGGCCGTCTATGGCTACACCTTC
CASSRAGQAVYGYTF
>NA|TRBJ2-7|TRBD2|TRBV5-4
TGTGCCAGCAGCTTGGCCAGCGGGAGGTCCTACGAGCAGTACTTC
CASSLASGRSYEQYF
>NA|TRBJ2-7|NA|TRBV15
TGTGCCACCAGCAGTGCTAAGGGGGTGCAGTACTTC
CATSSAKGVQYF
>NA|TRBJ1-1|NA|TRBV6-5
TGTGCCAGCAGGGAGACATTCTCTGAAGCTTTCTTT
CASRETFSEAFF
>NA|TRBJ1-6|NA|TRBV11-1
TGTGCCAGCAGCCGAAGGCCCTCTCATTCACCCCTCCACTTT
CASSRRPSHSPLHF
>NA|TRBJ2-7|NA|TRBV28
TGTGCCAGCAGTTTGGTCAGGTACCTAGATCCAGAATCCTACGAGCAGTACTTC
CASSLVRYLDPESYEQYF
>once|TRBJ1-1|NA|TRBV6-4
TGTGCCAGCAGGAGGACGGGCAACACTGAAGCTTTCTTT
CASRRTGNTEAFF
>once|TRBJ2-7|NA|TRBV5-1
TGCGCCAGCAGCTTGGCCCCGGGGAGCGTCACCTACGAGCAGTACTTC
CASSLAPGSVTYEQYF
>NA|TRBJ2-7|NA|TRBV28
TGTGCCAGCACCAATCCCTTTACCTACGAGCAGTACTTC
CASTNPFTYEQYF
>NA|TRBJ1-5|TRBD1|TRBV5-5
TGCGCCAGCAGCCAAGATAGAGGGACAGCCCATCAGCCCCAGCATTTT
CASSQDRGTAHQPQHF
>NA|TRBJ2-1|NA|TRBV18
TGTGCCAGCTCAGATAGGAGGAACAATGAGCAGTTCTTC
CASSDRRNNEQFF
>NA|TRBJ2-7|NA|TRBV25-1
TGTGCCAGCAGTGACAACCGGGACCTATCCTACGAGCAGTACTTC
CASSDNRDLSYEQYF
>NA|TRBJ1-2|NA|TRBV11-3
TGTGCCAGCAGCTTAAGACGAGGATTGGGCTACACCTTC
CASSLRRGLGYTF
>NA|TRBJ2-7|TRBD1|TRBV4-3
TGCGCCAGCAGCACTACAGGGGCCCACGAGCAGTACTTC
CASSTTGAHEQYF
>NA|TRBJ1-2|NA|TRBV11-2
TGTGCCAGCAGCTTTGGGGTAGCGCTTTCGGGTTATGGCTACACCTTC
CASSFGVALSGYGYTF
>few|TRBJ2-7|NA|TRBV11-3
TGTGCCAGCAGCTTAGGGACCTACGAGCAGTACTTC
CASSLGTYEQYF
>NA|TRBJ2-1|NA|TRBV27
TGTGCCAGCAGTTTCCCTCAGAGCAATGAGCAGTTCTTC
CASSFPQSNEQFF
>medium-sized|TRBJ1-5|TRBD1|TRBV4-3
TGCGCCAGCAGCCAAGATAGAGGGACAGCCCATCAGCCCCAGCATTTT
CASSQDRGTAHQPQHF
>NA|TRBJ2-2|NA|TRBV5-4
TGTGCCAGCAGCTTCTATCCGGCCACCGGGGAGCTGTTTTTT
CASSFYPATGELFF